Listed here are 15 T cell receptor beta chains from one sample, sequenced in a study of blood T cells in healthy people across ages. Then a second PCR, running roughly 7 to 11 cycles, was carried out with a sample-barcoded 5' primer and a J-beta primer mix. Via MiXCR, TCRdb re-called the 5' RACE reads, giving one row per CDR3 protein. The sample lists 550,000 to 700,000 distinct CDR3 sequences; approximately 25% were seen once. The material sequenced was blood. These receptors all come from a woman aged 70-85 years in good health.

This clonotype was observed at least ten times. The chain links TRBV3-1 to TRBJ2-1, with a tentative D call TRBD2 (7 bases). CDR3 size: 15 residues. The V gene's germline CDR1 is LGHDT and CDR2 YNNKEL (reference sequence). V was shortened by 1 base and J by 7 bases, with 14 bases between the two germline ends. The CDR3 loop reads CASSQVGGAINEQFF. The CDR3 DNA is TGTGCCAGCAGCCAAGTGGGGGGGGCCATAAATGAGCAGTTCTTC.

The V call is TRBV4-3, the J call TRBJ1-2; possible D gene TRBD1, 6 bases. Trimming cost V 3 bases and J 0 bases, with 14 bases left between them. Germline CDR1 LGHNA, CDR2 YSLEER. This CDR3 has 16 amino acids. As DNA, the CDR3 is TGCGCCAGCAGCCAGACAAGACAGGTCACTAACTATGGCTACACCTTC. Translated: CASSQTRQVTNYGYTF.

V usage is TRBV2 and J usage is TRBJ1-1; D perhaps matches TRBD1 (6 bases). The CDR3 is made up of 14 amino acids. Germline V CDR1 and CDR2: SNHLY, FYNNEI. V shed 6 bases and J shed 0 bases, with 11 bases lying between them. CDR3 sequence (DNA): TGTGCCAGCAGGGGGGGGCGCATGAACACTGAAGCTTTCTTT. This gives the protein CASRGGRMNTEAFF.

This clonotype turned up a few times. The CDR3 DNA reads TGTGCCAGCATCCTAGGGGTATCGACGGCCTACGAGCAGTACTTC. This sequence encodes CASILGVSTAYEQYF. The chain carries TRBV6-2 or TRBV6-3 and TRBJ2-5; TRBD1 is a possible D gene (5 bases). With the DNA end fitting TRBJ2-7 better, the J assignment may be wrong. Germline assignment: CDR1 MNHEY and CDR2 SVGEGT. The CDR3 spans 15 residues.

There are a few counts of this clonotype. The genes are TRBV6-1 and TRBJ1-2; unclear D gene. Trimming took off 0 bases at V and 1 base at J, with 9 bases between the two ends. Germline assignment: CDR1 MNHNS and CDR2 SASEGT. This CDR3 has 15 amino acids. The CDR3 here is CASSEAPGYNYGYTF. The CDR3 DNA sequence: TGTGCCAGCAGTGAAGCGCCGGGGTATAACTATGGCTACACCTTC.

Only a few counts were recorded for this clonotype. This chain connects TRBV5-6 to TRBJ2-1, with 7 bases lining up with TRBD1. Germline V lookup: CDR1 SGHDT, CDR2 YYEEEE. V shed 2 bases and J 3 bases; nucleotides not matched to a gene: 5. CDR3 size: 15 residues. The CDR3 coding sequence is TGTGCCAGCAGCTTTCGGGACAGCCTCTACAATGAGCAGTTCTTC. Encoded protein: CASSFRDSLYNEQFF.

In regard to this clonotype: Because it lacks the conserved phenylalanine or tryptophan at the end, this CDR3 is likely a read error. This sequence joins TRBV20-1 and TRBJ2-1; D remains ambiguous. The CDR3 is 11 residues long. Germline-derived CDR1 and CDR2 are DFQATT and SNEGSKA (reference sequence). With 5 bases removed from V and 6 bases from J, the gap between germline ends came to 8 bases. The CDR3 DNA reads TGCAGTGCTCCGTCCCCCAATGAGCAGTTCCTC. Its protein is CSAPSPNEQFL.

This clonotype was recorded a few times. The chain has TRBV20-1 and TRBJ1-5; TRBD1 matches at 7 bases. Germline V lookup: CDR1 DFQATT, CDR2 SNEGSKA (reference sequence). The V gene end was trimmed by 3 bases and the J gene end by 0 bases; junction bases not matched to a gene: 14. This CDR3 has 18 amino acids. The CDR3 here is CSARRGAGGSNSNQPQHF. The CDR3 bases are TGCAGTGCTAGGCGAGGGGCAGGGGGGTCCAATAGCAATCAGCCCCAGCATTTT.

The rearrangement links TRBV6-5 to TRBJ2-7; 7 bases fit TRBD1. V lost 5 bases and J lost 3; bases outside the gene matches: 4. The germline gives CDR1 MNHEY, CDR2 SVGAGI. The CDR3 totals 13 residues. CDR3: CASSRAGGYEQYF. DNA of the CDR3: TGTGCCAGCAGTCGGGCAGGGGGCTACGAGCAGTACTTC.

This clonotype came up a few times. The chain couples TRBV20-1 to TRBJ2-4; a weak D match, TRBD2 (5 bases). Per the germline V gene, CDR1 is DFQATT and CDR2 is SNEGSKA (reference sequence). Trimming left V 3 bases short and J 4 bases short, with 13 bases between. The CDR3 is 14 amino acids. The DNA of the CDR3 is TGCAGTGCTAGTCGGATCGGGAATAAAAACATTCAGTACTTC. Amino acids: CSASRIGNKNIQYF.

The rearrangement links TRBV12-3 or TRBV12-4 to TRBJ1-5; 10 bases agree with TRBD1. J was trimmed by 0 bases and V by 4 bases; bases with no gene match: 6. The CDR3 loop spans 17 amino acids. In DNA form, the CDR3 reads TGTGCCAGCAGTTCTCCCGGGACAGGGGTTAGCAATCAGCCCCAGCATTTT. As protein: CASSSPGTGVSNQPQHF.

This clonotype showed up just a few times. The gene calls are TRBV5-1 and TRBJ2-7; TRBD1 agrees at 7 bases. The CDR3 contains 14 residues. The germline CDR1 and CDR2 sequences are SGHRS and YFSETQ. Unmatched junction bases numbered 7, after V lost 2 bases and J lost 5 bases. CDR3: CASSFGTANNEQYF. In DNA form, the CDR3 reads TGCGCCAGCAGCTTCGGGACAGCGAACAACGAGCAGTACTTC.

This clonotype was observed a few times. The chain couples TRBV7-2 to TRBJ2-7; 8 nucleotides match TRBD2. Germline trimming cut 2 bases from V and 4 bases from J; bases unmatched to any gene: 10. The CDR3 spans 16 residues. The germline CDR1 and CDR2 sequences are SGHTA and FQGNSA. CDR3 sequence: CASSLWNPGGGYEQYF. In DNA, the CDR3 is TGTGCCAGCAGCTTATGGAACCCCGGGGGGGGTTACGAGCAGTACTTC.

The CDR3 loop is CASSSGGGVIQETQYF. CDR3 bases: TGTGCCAGCAGCTCAGGCGGGGGGGTCATTCAAGAGACCCAGTACTTC. The chain combines TRBV7-9 with TRBJ2-1; 9 bases match TRBD2. The J call may be faulty, since TRBJ2-5 better matches the DNA end. Germline CDR1 is SEHNR and CDR2 is FQNEAQ (reference sequence). This CDR3 spans 16 amino acids.

With regard to this clonotype: With a much larger clone just one base away, this may be a read error. The chain carries TRBV20-1 and TRBJ2-1; D may be TRBD2 (5 bases). This CDR3 has 13 amino acids. Trimming stripped 1 base from V and 5 bases from J, with 9 bases between. The germline V gene has CDR1 DFQATT and CDR2 SNEGSKA (reference sequence). CDR3 region: CSARGARDNEQFF. CDR3 in DNA: TGCAGTGCTAGAGGGGCGCGGGACAATGAGCAGTTCTTC.